The 15 T cell receptor beta chains presented below share a single source sample, sequenced in a study of blood T cells in healthy people across ages. It was with a sample-barcoded 5' primer and a J-beta primer mix that a second PCR of about 7 to 12 cycles was run. TCRdb redid the calling of the 5' RACE reads with MiXCR, one entry per CDR3 protein. The sample includes roughly 900,000 distinct CDR3 sequences, around 49% of them seen just once. Sequencing was carried out using blood. The receptors stem from a man younger than 40 in good health.

This chain joins TRBV6-2 or TRBV6-3 and TRBJ2-7; D ambiguous. The germline CDR1 and CDR2 sequences are MNHEY and SVGEGT. Trimming pared 4 bases from V and 0 bases from J, leaving 10 bases between. The CDR3 is made up of 14 amino acids. In DNA, the CDR3 is TGTGCCAGCAGTTCCACGAAGGCCTCCTACGAGCAGTACTTC. Translated, it gives CASSSTKASYEQYF.

A few counts support this clonotype. This chain links TRBV6-5 with TRBJ2-5; D is unresolved. Trimming shortened V by 3 bases and J by 5 bases, and 16 bases separated the two germline ends. Germline assignment: CDR1 MNHEY and CDR2 SVGAGI. The CDR3 loop spans 15 amino acids. The CDR3 reads CASSYRTSVGETQYF. The CDR3, as DNA: TGTGCCAGCAGTTATAGGACCTCAGTTGGGGAGACCCAGTACTTC.

Worth noting for this clonotype: A much larger clone lies a single base off, so this may be a read error. The chain uses TRBV27 and TRBJ2-1; 11 bases are shared with TRBD1. This CDR3 is built from 16 residues. With 5 bases clipped from V and 15 bases from J, the junction kept 18 bases outside the gene matches. Germline V gene data show CDR1 as MNHEY and CDR2 as SMNVEV (reference sequence). CDR3 sequence reads: CASSRNSGQGAPTRFF. In nucleotides, the CDR3 is TGTGCCAGCAGTCGAAATTCAGGACAGGGGGCCCCGACCCGGTTCTTC.

This chain uses TRBV7-2 with TRBJ2-7; possible D gene TRBD1, 5 bases. Germline V gene sequence: CDR1 SGHTA, CDR2 FQGNSA. This CDR3 region has 16 residues. Trimming pared 1 base from V and 0 bases from J, leaving 13 bases between. Written as DNA, the CDR3 is TGTGCCAGCAGCTTAGTTCCTCAAGGGGCCTCCTACGAGCAGTACTTC. Translating gives CASSLVPQGASYEQYF. Looking up the rest from reference TRBV7-2 and TRBJ2-7 gives the full variable domain: GAGVSQSPSNKVTEKGKDVELRCDPISGHTALYWYRQSLGQGLEFLIYFQGNSAPDKSGLPSDRFSAERTGGSVSTLTIQRTQQEDSAVYLCASSLVPQGASYEQYFGPGTRLTVT.

V and J are TRBV5-1 and TRBJ2-2; D perhaps matches TRBD1 (6 bases). The CDR3 runs to 15 residues. Trimming left V 4 bases short and J 2 bases short, with 12 bases between. Germline V gene sequence: CDR1 SGHRS, CDR2 YFSETQ. The CDR3, as DNA: TGCGCCAGCAGCGTGGACAGTCCTAACACCGGGGAGCTGTTTTTT. Residues: CASSVDSPNTGELFF.

This chain connects TRBV6-5 to TRBJ2-2, with D tentatively TRBD2 (5 bases). Germline-derived CDR1 and CDR2 are MNHEY and SVGAGI. CDR3 size: 14 residues. V was cut by 5 bases and J by 7 bases, with 14 bases left in between. The CDR3 nucleotides are TGTGCCAGCAGTGGCGGACTGTGGGACGGGGAGCTGTTTTTT. Amino acids: CASSGGLWDGELFF.

This clonotype has a count of ten or more. J is TRBJ2-5 and V is TRBV5-1; TRBD2 matches 7 bases. Germline assignment: CDR1 SGHRS and CDR2 YFSETQ. V gave up 2 bases and J gave up 0 bases; unmatched junction bases: 4. The CDR3 runs 15 residues. CDR3 coding DNA: TGCGCCAGCAGCTTAGCGGGGACCCACCAAGAGACCCAGTACTTC. Protein sequence: CASSLAGTHQETQYF.

The rearrangement uses TRBV27 and TRBJ2-3; no definite D call. This CDR3 has 12 residues. Deletions cut 7 bases from V and 4 bases from J, with 9 bases between. Germline V lookup: CDR1 MNHEY, CDR2 SMNVEV (reference sequence). CDR3 sequence: CASKAVSDTQYF. Written as DNA, the CDR3 is TGTGCCAGCAAGGCCGTTTCAGATACGCAGTATTTT.

The chain uses TRBV7-2 and TRBJ2-1; TRBD1 matches 7 bases. The CDR3 totals 14 residues. Germline trimming cut 4 bases from V and 5 bases from J; bases unmatched to any gene: 5. The germline V gene encodes CDR1 SGHTA and CDR2 FQGNSA. CDR3 in amino acids: CASSSGTENNEQFF. Here the CDR3 DNA reads TGTGCCAGCAGCTCGGGGACAGAGAACAATGAGCAGTTCTTC. Full variable domain (outside the CDR3, taken from reference TRBV7-2 and TRBJ2-1): GAGVSQSPSNKVTEKGKDVELRCDPISGHTALYWYRQSLGQGLEFLIYFQGNSAPDKSGLPSDRFSAERTGGSVSTLTIQRTQQEDSAVYLCASSSGTENNEQFFGPGTRLTVL.

This sequence joins TRBV12-3 or TRBV12-4 and TRBJ2-1; 7 nucleotides match TRBD1. The CDR3 covers 14 residues. The V gene end was trimmed by 10 bases and the J gene end by 2 bases; junction bases not matched to a gene: 8. Here the CDR3 DNA reads TGTGCCATAGACAAGACAGGGACCTACAATGAGCAGTTCTTC. Protein: CAIDKTGTYNEQFF.

The CDR3 here is CASSDPPVYEQYF. CDR3 sequence (DNA): TGTGCCAGCAGCGACCCCCCTGTCTACGAGCAGTACTTC. The rearrangement links TRBV7-2 to TRBJ2-7; no reliable D call. V was cut by 5 bases and J by 3 bases, with 11 bases left in between. This CDR3 is built from 13 residues. Germline CDR1 SGHTA, CDR2 FQGNSA.

The CDR3 reads CASSQASGGMYNEQFF. Written as DNA, the CDR3 is TGTGCCAGCAGCCAAGCTAGCGGGGGAATGTACAATGAGCAGTTCTTC. This chain connects TRBV4-2 to TRBJ2-1; 10 bases are a match to TRBD2. Germline CDR1 LGHNA, CDR2 YNFKEQ. V lost 1 base, J lost 4 bases, and 4 bases stayed unmatched. The CDR3 sequence is 16 residues long.

The chain uses TRBV28 and TRBJ2-5, with 7 bases that match TRBD1. The trim removed 6 bases at V and 3 bases at J, leaving 4 bases unmatched. This CDR3 has 13 residues. CDR1 MDHEN and CDR2 SYDVKM come from the germline V gene. The CDR3 here is CASRTTGEETQYF. CDR3 nucleotide sequence: TGTGCCAGCAGGACAACAGGGGAAGAGACCCAGTACTTC.

This clonotype came up many times. This rearrangement joins TRBV27 to TRBJ2-1; D gene ambiguous. Germline CDR1 MNHEY, CDR2 SMNVEV (reference sequence). V gave up 6 bases and J gave up 5 bases, with 14 bases separating them. The CDR3 is made up of 14 amino acids. CDR3 in DNA: TGTGCCAGCAGACCTCGGCAAGGTCACAATGAGCAGTTCTTC. Its protein is CASRPRQGHNEQFF.

Only a few counts were recorded for this clonotype. The chain links TRBV20-1 to TRBJ2-7; D gene uncertain. The V end was cut by 6 bases, the J end by 0 bases, with 21 bases between. Germline lookup yields CDR1 DFQATT and CDR2 SNEGSKA (reference sequence). This CDR3 comprises 16 residues. CDR3 loop: CSADNTPSKSSYEQYF. The CDR3 nucleotides read TGCAGTGCGGATAACACTCCCTCCAAAAGCTCCTACGAGCAGTACTTC.